Sequencing of this T cell receptor (beta chain) was carried out in a study of cytomegalovirus exposure and HLA in healthy donors. Study-wide points: Among the CMV-associated chains, three were confirmed in vitro as specific for CMV antigens. The study found most TCR sequences rare, yet found some public TCRs in many donors. It was reported that the classifier diagnosed cytomegalovirus status with high specificity and sensitivity in both the original and validation cohorts. Cytomegalovirus association was listed for about 150 TCR beta chains.

Use of 60 Vbeta and 13 Jbeta primers characterized the PCR. TCRdb's copy holds only in-frame clones and misses some; the assay was immunoSEQ multiplex PCR. The table for this sample gives 150,000 or so clones. About this clone itself: Its antigen is unknown.

The receptor's source is a woman in her 40s in good health and CMV-seropositive. The sequenced sample was PBMCs.

The CDR3 is CATSREASNNEQFF. CDR3 nucleotide sequence: TGTGCCACCAGCAGAGAGGCATCAAACAATGAGCAGTTCTTC. This chain uses TRBV15 with TRBJ2-1; D unclear. Germline V gene lookup returns CDR1 LNHNV and CDR2 YYDKDF (reference sequence). The CDR3 runs 14 residues. V lost 0 bases to trimming and J lost 5 bases, with 8 bases between them.